The next 8 T cell receptor beta chains were all read from a single sample in a study of cytomegalovirus exposure and HLA in healthy donors. PCR was performed using 60 Vbeta and 13 Jbeta primers. Libraries were prepared by immunoSEQ multiplex PCR; TCRdb keeps only in-frame clonotypes and omits some of them. The sample lists about 190,000 clones; approximately 78% were seen once. Source material: PBMCs. The receptor source for this set is a woman in her late teens or twenties in good health and CMV-seronegative.

This chain joins TRBV7-9 and TRBJ1-1; 7 positions agree with TRBD1. J gave up 4 bases and V 4 bases, and 9 bases lay outside the gene matches. This CDR3 region has 15 residues. Germline assignment: CDR1 SEHNR and CDR2 FQNEAQ (reference sequence). Here the CDR3 reads CASSSSQGVGTEAFF. CDR3 DNA sequence: TGTGCCAGCAGCTCCTCCCAGGGGGTAGGCACTGAAGCTTTCTTT.

This clone appeared a single time. The sample has other DNA sequences that encode this CDR3 too. The CDR3 spells CASSLSGNEQFF. In DNA, the CDR3 is TGCGCCAGCAGCTTGTCGGGAAATGAGCAGTTCTTC. V usage is TRBV5-1 and J usage is TRBJ2-1; possible D gene TRBD2, 5 bases. Trimming shortened V by 1 base and J by 7 bases, and 6 bases separated the two germline ends. CDR3 length equals 12 residues. CDR1 SGHRS and CDR2 YFSETQ come from the germline V gene.

This chain joins TRBV6-1 and TRBJ2-2; D is uncertain. This CDR3 comprises 14 residues. V dropped 8 bases and J dropped 0 bases, with 10 bases sitting between them. Germline assignment: CDR1 MNHNS and CDR2 SASEGT. The CDR3 DNA reads as TGTGCCAGCTTCCTAGTTGCGAACACCGGGGAGCTGTTTTTT. Its translation is CASFLVANTGELFF.

This clone turned up a few times. The chain carries TRBV7-6 and TRBJ2-5; 7 bases agree with TRBD2. With 1 base clipped from V and 1 base from J, the junction kept 9 bases outside the gene matches. Germline loops: CDR1 SGHVS, CDR2 FNYEAQ. CDR3 length: 17 amino acids. The CDR3 is CASSLGDFAGVQETQYF. In nucleotides, the CDR3 is TGTGCCAGCAGCTTAGGGGATTTCGCGGGGGTCCAAGAGACCCAGTACTTC.

The V gene is TRBV28, the J gene TRBJ2-1; 7 positions match TRBD2. Germline lookup yields CDR1 MDHEN and CDR2 SYDVKM. There are 20 residues in the CDR3. V was pared by 7 bases and J by 0 bases, with 21 bases of the junction left unmatched. CDR3 amino acids: CASIPRVGGSLGGSYNEQFF. As DNA, the CDR3 is TGTGCCAGCATCCCCCGCGTTGGCGGGAGTTTGGGTGGCTCCTACAATGAGCAGTTCTTC.

This sequence joins TRBV19 and TRBJ1-1; the match to TRBD1 covers 10 bases. Germline CDR1 is LNHDA and CDR2 is SQIVND (reference sequence). J lost 6 bases, V lost 8 bases, and 6 bases had no gene match. The CDR3 has 13 amino acids. The DNA of the CDR3 is TGTGCCAGTTCGACAGGGGGCTGGGCTGAAGCTTTCTTT. Its translation: CASSTGGWAEAFF.

The CDR3 DNA reads as TGTGCCAGCAGCCAAGATACGGGGGATAGTTTGGACAGGGGGCAAAAACTGTTTTTT. Protein sequence: CASSQDTGDSLDRGQKLFF. The chain has TRBV14 and TRBJ1-4; 11 bases align to TRBD1. The CDR3 runs to 19 residues. Germline loops: CDR1 SGHDN, CDR2 FVKESK. Losses at the gene ends were 0 bases for V and 9 bases for J; bases not matched to a gene: 15.

The chain links TRBV28 to TRBJ2-3; 11 bases agree with TRBD2. With 7 bases clipped from V and 4 bases from J, the junction kept 10 bases outside the gene matches. Germline V gene sequence: CDR1 MDHEN, CDR2 SYDVKM. The CDR3 has 16 residues. The CDR3 DNA sequence: TGTGCCAGCACCTATAGCGGGAGGGGACGCGCAGATACGCAGTATTTT. Encoded protein: CASTYSGRGRADTQYF.